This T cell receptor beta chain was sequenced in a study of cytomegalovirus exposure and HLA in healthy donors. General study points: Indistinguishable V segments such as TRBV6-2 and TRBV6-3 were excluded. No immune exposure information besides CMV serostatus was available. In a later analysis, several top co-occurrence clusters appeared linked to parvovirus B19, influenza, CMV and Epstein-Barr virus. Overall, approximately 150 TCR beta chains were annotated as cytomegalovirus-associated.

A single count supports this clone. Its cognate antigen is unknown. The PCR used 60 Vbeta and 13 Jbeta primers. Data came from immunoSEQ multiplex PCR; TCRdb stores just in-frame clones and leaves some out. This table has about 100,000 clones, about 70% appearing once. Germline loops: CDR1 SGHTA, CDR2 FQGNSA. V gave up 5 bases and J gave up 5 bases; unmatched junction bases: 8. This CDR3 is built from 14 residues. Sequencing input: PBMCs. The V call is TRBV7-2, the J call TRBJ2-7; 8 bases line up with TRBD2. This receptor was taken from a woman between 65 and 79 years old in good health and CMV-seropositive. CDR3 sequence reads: CASSQRGIRNEQYF. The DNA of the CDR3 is TGTGCCAGCAGCCAGCGGGGGATCAGGAACGAGCAGTACTTC.